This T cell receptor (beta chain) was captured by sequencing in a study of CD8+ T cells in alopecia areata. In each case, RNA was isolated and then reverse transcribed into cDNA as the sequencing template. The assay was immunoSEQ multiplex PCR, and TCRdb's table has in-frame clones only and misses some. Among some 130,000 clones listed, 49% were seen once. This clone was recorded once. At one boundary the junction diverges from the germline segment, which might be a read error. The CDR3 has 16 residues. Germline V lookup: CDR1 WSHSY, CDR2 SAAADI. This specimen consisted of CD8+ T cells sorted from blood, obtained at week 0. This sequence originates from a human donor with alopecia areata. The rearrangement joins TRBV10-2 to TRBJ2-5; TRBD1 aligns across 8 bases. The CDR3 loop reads CASRESTGGTQETQYF. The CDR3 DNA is TGCGCCAGCAGGGAGTCAACAGGGGGAACACAAGAGACCCAGTACTTC.